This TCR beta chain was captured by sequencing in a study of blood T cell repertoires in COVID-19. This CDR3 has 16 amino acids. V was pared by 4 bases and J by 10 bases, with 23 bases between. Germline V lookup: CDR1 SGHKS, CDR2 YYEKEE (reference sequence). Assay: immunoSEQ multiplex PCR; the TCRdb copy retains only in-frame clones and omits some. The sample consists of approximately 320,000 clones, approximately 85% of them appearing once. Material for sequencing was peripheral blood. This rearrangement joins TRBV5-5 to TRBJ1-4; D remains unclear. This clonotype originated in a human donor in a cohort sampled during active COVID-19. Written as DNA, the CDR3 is TGTGCCAGCAGCCCGCCCTTCCGCGGGATTGTTGGAAAACTGTTTTTT. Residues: CASSPPFRGIVGKLFF.